These 2 T cell receptor beta chains originate from one sample sequenced in a study of T cell changes during pregnancy in multiple sclerosis. Generated by immunoSEQ multiplex PCR, the TCRdb table keeps only in-frame clones and is missing some. The sample has tens of thousands of clones, more than 85% seen once; the top ten hold more than 0.95%. This specimen consisted of peripheral blood, obtained after pregnancy. All receptors derive from a female donor with multiple sclerosis, enrolled in a pregnancy study.

This sequence joins TRBV6-1 and TRBJ2-5, with 11 bases matching TRBD2. The germline CDR1 and CDR2 sequences are MNHNS and SASEGT. This CDR3 has 15 residues. Trimming at V came to 2 bases and at J to 4 bases, leaving 3 bases not matched to a gene. CDR3 region: CASSELAGGPETQYF. The CDR3 DNA follows: TGTGCCAGCAGTGAATTAGCGGGGGGGCCAGAGACCCAGTACTTC.

The chain has TRBV19 and TRBJ1-2; maybe TRBD1 (6 bases). Germline CDR1 LNHDA, CDR2 SQIVND (reference sequence). With 7 bases removed from V and 2 bases from J, the gap between germline ends came to 17 bases. The CDR3 has 15 residues. The CDR3 DNA follows: TGTGCCAGTACCAACTACAGGGACCTGAACTATGGCTACACCTTC. Its protein is CASTNYRDLNYGYTF.